Each of the 28 T cell receptor beta chains below was sequenced from the same sample in a study of T cell clonality in common variable immunodeficiency. The data were produced by immunoSEQ multiplex PCR, yet TCRdb's version contains in-frame clones alone and is incomplete. Recorded here are tens of thousands of clones, none singletons. Source material: peripheral blood mononuclear cells. These receptor sequences come from a person between 18 and 69 years old in good health.

This clone has a count of ten or more. The read ends 3 residues early relative to the CDR3; the germline J gene fills the gap. The gene calls are TRBV19 and TRBJ1-2; 9 bases fit TRBD1. This CDR3 contains 15 residues. In germline, CDR1 is LNHDA, CDR2 SQIVND (reference sequence). V gave up 4 bases and J gave up 2 bases; unmatched junction bases: 5. CDR3 protein: CASSTIGTGNYGYTF. The DNA read from the CDR3 is TGTGCCAGTAGTACGATTGGGACAGGGAACTATGGC.

This clone has at least ten counts. The CDR3 spells CSARNTMANEQFF. CDR3 DNA, as far as it was read: TGCAGTGCTAGAAATACTATGGCCAATGAG. The chain carries TRBV20-1 and TRBJ2-1; D gene uncertain. The read ends 3 residues before the CDR3 terminus; that terminus is restored from the germline J gene. In germline, CDR1 is DFQATT, CDR2 SNEGSKA (reference sequence). The CDR3 is 13 residues long. V was trimmed by 2 bases and J by 6 bases, leaving 11 bases between them.

This clone was counted ten times or more. Read coverage stops 3 residues before the CDR3 terminus; the germline J gene supplies the remainder. The V and J genes are TRBV16 and TRBJ2-5; maybe TRBD2 (5 bases). V was cut by 0 bases and J by 2 bases, with 10 bases left in between. The CDR3 loop spans 15 amino acids. The germline V gene encodes CDR1 KGHSY and CDR2 FQNENV. CDR3 sequence: CASSQSRRGQETQYF. Partial CDR3 DNA: TGTGCCAGCAGCCAATCGAGGAGAGGGCAAGAGACC.

This clone has ten or more counts. The read terminates 3 residues ahead of where the CDR3 ends, so the germline J gene completes it. The chain is built from TRBV14 and TRBJ2-3, with 7 bases identical to TRBD1. There are 17 residues in the CDR3. The germline CDR1 and CDR2 sequences are SGHDN and FVKESK. V dropped 4 bases and J dropped 2; count of bases not matched to a gene: 12. The CDR3 is CASSPKGQIIHTDTQYF. Partial CDR3 DNA: TGTGCCAGCAGCCCGAAGGGACAGATAATCCACACAGATACG.

At least ten counts were recorded for this clone. Read sequence stops 3 residues before the CDR3 end, and the germline J gene provides the missing end. The chain uses TRBV19 and TRBJ2-7; 10 nucleotides match TRBD1. The germline V gene has CDR1 LNHDA and CDR2 SQIVND (reference sequence). The J segment lost 5 bases and the V segment lost 5 bases, leaving 6 bases of the junction unmatched. This CDR3 is 14 amino acids long. Partial CDR3 DNA: TGTGCCAGTAGTGGGGGACAGGGGTTCAACGAG. Translated: CASSGGQGFNE. The entire CDR3 protein reads CASSGGQGFNEQYF.

This clone occurred many times. The CDR3 end lies 3 residues beyond the end of the read and is filled in from the germline J gene. The rearrangement uses TRBV13 and TRBJ2-3; 8 positions match TRBD1. Trimming removed 1 base from V and 3 bases from J; junction bases left unmatched: 6. The CDR3 contains 16 residues. Germline V CDR1 and CDR2: PRHDT, FYEKMQ (reference sequence). The sequenced part of the CDR3 DNA is TGTGCCAGCAGCTTAGATACAGGGGGGCGAACAGATACG. Translated, it gives CASSLDTGGRTDT. From start to end, the CDR3 is CASSLDTGGRTDTQYF.

This clone has at least ten counts. The read falls 3 residues short of the CDR3 end, and the missing part is taken from the germline J gene. The chain combines TRBV29-1 with TRBJ1-2; 9 bases line up with TRBD1. Germline V gene sequence: CDR1 SQVTM, CDR2 ANQGSEA. V dropped 4 bases and J dropped 5; count of bases not matched to a gene: 2. CDR3 size: 12 residues. This CDR3 is CSVGTGVYGYTF. Incomplete CDR3 DNA: TGCAGCGTTGGGACAGGGGTATATGGC.

This clone was recorded many times. The DNA ends 3 residues before the CDR3 does, and the rest of the CDR3 is filled in from the germline J gene. This chain connects TRBV20-1 to TRBJ2-7, with 8 bases aligning to TRBD2. The V and J ends lost 1 base and 1 base, in that order; junction bases with no gene match: 6. Germline V gene sequence: CDR1 DFQATT, CDR2 SNEGSKA (reference sequence). The CDR3 is made up of 15 amino acids. CDR3 DNA, as far as it was read: TGCAGTGCTAGAGTACTAGCGGACCTGTCCTACGAG. Translation: CSARVLADLSYE. Given in full, the CDR3 is CSARVLADLSYEQYF.

In its sample, this clone was seen many times. With the read ending 3 residues before the CDR3 end, the germline J gene is used to fill in that end. The chain employs TRBV20-1 and TRBJ2-7; either TRBD1 or TRBD2 may fit D (5 bases each). CDR1 DFQATT and CDR2 SNEGSKA come from the germline V gene (reference sequence). Trimming removed 5 bases at V and 0 bases at J, with 17 bases between. There are 15 residues in the CDR3. CDR3 DNA (partial): TGCAGTGCTGAAGGAGGCAGGGCCCTCTCCTACGAG. It is translated as CSAEGGRALSYE. The whole CDR3 protein is CSAEGGRALSYEQYF.

This clone was observed at least ten times. This CDR3 reads CASSFLGRNTEAFF. CDR3 DNA (partial): TGTGCCAGCAGCTTTTTAGGGCGCAACACTGAA. The genes are TRBV5-4 and TRBJ1-1; no definite D call. The read ends 3 residues shy of where the CDR3 ends; the end is completed using the germline J gene. This CDR3 spans 14 amino acids. Trimming left V 2 bases short and J 2 bases short, with 10 bases between. CDR1 is SGHNT and CDR2 is YYREEE in the germline V gene (reference sequence).

In this sample, this clone turned up many times. The read ends 3 residues early relative to the CDR3; the germline J gene fills the gap. This rearrangement joins TRBV19 to TRBJ1-5, with 8 bases fitting TRBD1. With 3 bases clipped from V and 7 bases from J, the junction kept 8 bases outside the gene matches. CDR1 is LNHDA and CDR2 is SQIVND in the germline V gene (reference sequence). The CDR3 extends over 15 amino acids. CDR3 in amino acids: CASSMGDRGHQPQHF. The CDR3 DNA, read in part, is TGTGCCAGTAGTATGGGAGACAGGGGTCACCAGCCC.

Concerning this clone itself: The read falls 3 residues short of the CDR3 end, and the missing part is taken from the germline J gene. The V and J genes are TRBV18 and TRBJ2-5, with 8 bases aligning to TRBD1. CDR1 is KGHSH and CDR2 is LQKENI in the germline V gene. CDR3 length: 16 residues. The CDR3 spells CASSPRGRGDRGTQYF. The CDR3 bases that were read are TGTGCCAGCTCACCGAGGGGGCGGGGCGACAGGGGTACC.

The sample holds many counts of this clone. The read finishes 3 residues shy of the CDR3 end, and the germline J gene is used to complete it. The sample has other DNA sequences that encode this CDR3 too. The genes are TRBV30 and TRBJ1-3, with a possible D match to TRBD1 (6 bases). The CDR3 loop spans 14 amino acids. The V and J ends lost 6 bases and 0 bases respectively, with 12 bases between them. CDR1 is GTSNPN, CDR2 SVGIG, per germline (reference sequence). The part of the CDR3 DNA that was read is TGTGCCTGCACCGGACAGTCCTCTGGAAACACC. Protein: CACTGQSSGNT. The full-length CDR3 reads as CACTGQSSGNTIYF.

For this clone: The CDR3 end falls 3 residues outside the read, so it is completed with the germline J gene. The V gene is TRBV6-4, the J gene TRBJ1-5; no clear D gene. Deletions cut 4 bases from V and 2 bases from J, with 6 bases between. The CDR3 is 13 amino acids. Looked up from germline, CDR1 is MRHNA and CDR2 is SNTAGT. The chain's CDR3 is CASSAGGNQPQHF. The part of the CDR3 DNA that was read is TGTGCCAGCAGTGCAGGCGGCAATCAGCCC.

There are a few counts of this clone. The CDR3 loop is CASSLLTSTDEQFF. The DNA read from the CDR3 is TGTGCCAGCAGCTTACTAACTAGCACCGATGAG. The genes are TRBV11-3 and TRBJ2-1, with a weak D call TRBD2 (6 bases). The read finishes 3 residues shy of the CDR3 end, and the germline J gene is used to complete it. Germline V gene lookup returns CDR1 SGHNT and CDR2 YENEEA. Trimming left V 2 bases short and J 8 bases short, with 13 bases between. The CDR3 is made up of 14 amino acids. Using reference TRBV11-3 and TRBJ2-1 for the parts outside the CDR3, the full variable domain is EAGVVQSPRYKIIEKKQPVAFWCNPISGHNTLYWYLQNLGQGPELLIRYENEEAVDDSQLPKDRFSAERLKGVDSTLKIQPAELGDSAVYLCASSLLTSTDEQFFGPGTRLTVL.

In its sample, this clone was seen a few times. The chain's CDR3 is CASSLQGANYGYTF. CDR3 DNA, as far as it was read: TGTGCCAGCAGCTTACAGGGGGCTAACTATGGC. This chain links TRBV7-8 with TRBJ1-2, with TRBD1 matching 7 bases. The read terminates 3 residues before the CDR3 end, so the remaining end is supplied by the germline J gene. This CDR3 is 14 amino acids long. Losses at the gene ends were 2 bases for V and 0 bases for J; bases not matched to a gene: 0. In germline, CDR1 is SGHVS, CDR2 FQNEAQ.

The table lists this clone with a few counts. CDR3: CASSPVKAISGANVLFF. The sequenced part of the CDR3 DNA is TGTGCCAGCTCACCGGTGAAGGCCATCTCTGGGGCCAACGTG. The chain employs TRBV18 and TRBJ2-2, with D tentatively TRBD1 (5 bases). The CDR3 goes on 3 residues after the read ends, and that part is filled in from the germline J gene. Germline V gene data show CDR1 as KGHSH and CDR2 as LQKENI. This CDR3 has 17 residues.

This clone has a handful of counts. Read coverage stops 3 residues before the CDR3 terminus; the germline J gene supplies the remainder. The rearrangement joins TRBV11-3 to TRBJ2-1, with 9 bases that match TRBD2. Per the germline V gene, CDR1 is SGHNT and CDR2 is YENEEA. J lost 1 base, V lost 3 bases, and 1 base had no gene match. The CDR3 length is 15 residues. CDR3 in amino acids: CASSFSGGSYNEQFF. The covered CDR3 bases are TGTGCCAGCAGCTTCAGCGGGGGGTCCTACAATGAG.

Turning to this clone: From the germline J gene comes the end of the CDR3, since the read stops 3 residues before it. The rearrangement uses TRBV7-6 and TRBJ1-6; 7 bases line up with TRBD1. The germline CDR1 and CDR2 sequences are SGHVS and FNYEAQ. V was pared by 5 bases and J by 11 bases, with 9 bases of the junction left unmatched. CDR3 length: 14 residues. CDR3 in amino acids: CASSPGQPGTPLHF. The covered CDR3 bases are TGTGCCAGCAGCCCGGGACAGCCGGGGACACCC.

Ten or more counts support this clone. The read halts 3 residues ahead of the CDR3 end, with the missing end drawn from the germline J gene. The genes are TRBV20-1 and TRBJ1-4; 8 bases align to TRBD1. Trimming at V came to 6 bases and at J to 8 bases, leaving 14 bases not matched to a gene. Germline V lookup: CDR1 DFQATT, CDR2 SNEGSKA (reference sequence). The CDR3 is 15 residues long. CDR3 region: CSARQRDRGGEKLFF. The CDR3 bases that were read are TGCAGTGCCAGACAAAGAGACAGGGGTGGGGAAAAA.

Ten or more counts support this clone. The CDR3 end is not reached by the read, which stops 3 residues before it; the germline J gene fills it in. The chain uses TRBV20-1 and TRBJ1-6, with TRBD1 as a possible D gene (6 bases). V lost 4 bases, J lost 10 bases, and 20 bases lay in between. This CDR3 has 15 residues. CDR1 DFQATT and CDR2 SNEGSKA come from the germline V gene (reference sequence). The CDR3 DNA, read in part, is TGCAGTGCTAAGATCCAGGGGCAGGCACAGTCACCC. This codes for CSAKIQGQAQSP. The complete CDR3 reads CSAKIQGQAQSPLHF.

This clone was recorded at least ten times. The sequence runs out 3 residues before the end of the CDR3; the remainder is reconstructed from the germline J gene. V usage is TRBV12-3 or TRBV12-4 and J usage is TRBJ2-1; 10 positions agree with TRBD2. J gave up 8 bases and V 8 bases, and 12 bases lay outside the gene matches. This CDR3 spans 15 amino acids. The CDR3 reads CASGAAAGGPDEQFF. Incomplete CDR3 DNA: TGTGCCAGCGGGGCAGCAGCGGGGGGGCCCGATGAG.

This clone occurred many times. The germline gene is not matched at one end of the junction; a read error may be the cause. The missing CDR3 end, 3 residues past where the read stops, is filled in from the germline J gene. Within the sample, other DNA sequences also encode this same CDR3. The V call is TRBV20-1, the J call TRBJ2-7, with 9 bases fitting TRBD1. The V gene's germline CDR1 is DFQATT and CDR2 SNEGSKA (reference sequence). The CDR3 contains 15 residues. Incomplete CDR3 DNA: TGCAGCGCTAGCGCAGGGACAGGGAAACAATACGAG. This translates into CSASAGTGKQYE. The full CDR3 reads CSASAGTGKQYEQYF.

There are many counts of this clone. The CDR3 end falls 3 residues outside the read, so it is completed with the germline J gene. V gene TRBV2 combines with J gene TRBJ2-6; D gene ambiguous. V was pared by 3 bases and J by 1 base, with 4 bases between. CDR1 and CDR2 from the germline V gene are SNHLY and FYNNEI. This CDR3 spans 14 amino acids. Partial CDR3 DNA: TGTGCCAGCAGTGACAGGTCTGGGGCCAACGTC. Protein: CASSDRSGANV. The full CDR3 reads CASSDRSGANVLTF.

This clone has ten or more counts. Read coverage stops 3 residues before the CDR3 terminus; the germline J gene supplies the remainder. In the same sample, other DNA sequences code for this CDR3. The chain has TRBV20-1 and TRBJ2-7, with D unclear. V lost 0 bases and J 4 bases, leaving 4 bases between the germline ends. This CDR3 is built from 11 residues. Looked up from germline, CDR1 is DFQATT and CDR2 is SNEGSKA (reference sequence). CDR3: CSARDSYEQYF. The DNA read from the CDR3 is TGCAGTGCTAGAGACAGTTACGAG.

This clone was detected ten times or more. The read comes to an end 3 residues before the CDR3 does, leaving the germline J gene to fill in the end. The rearrangement uses TRBV30 and TRBJ1-5; TRBD1 might be the D (6 bases). Trimming shortened V by 2 bases and J by 2 bases, and 10 bases separated the two germline ends. This CDR3 region has 14 residues. Germline-derived CDR1 and CDR2 are GTSNPN and SVGIG (reference sequence). The CDR3 loop reads CAWSPGHGNQPQHF. The CDR3 DNA, read in part, is TGTGCCTGGAGTCCGGGACACGGCAATCAGCCC.

This clone was counted ten times or more. CDR3 sequence reads: CASSPSWGPGELFF. The sequenced CDR3 bases are TGTGCCAGCAGCCCCAGCTGGGGGCCCGGGGAG. This chain links TRBV7-2 with TRBJ2-2; maybe TRBD1 (6 bases). The sequence runs out 3 residues before the end of the CDR3; the remainder is reconstructed from the germline J gene. The CDR3 totals 14 residues. In germline, CDR1 is SGHTA, CDR2 FQGNSA. Deletions cut 5 bases from V and 6 bases from J, with 13 bases between.

This clone showed up just a few times. The observed sequence ends 3 residues before the CDR3 terminus, with the missing tail filled in from the germline J gene. V gene TRBV2 combines with J gene TRBJ1-3; tentative D call: TRBD1 (5 bases). The CDR3 sequence is 14 residues long. Trimming took 2 bases from V and 1 from J, leaving 6 bases between them. Germline values: CDR1 SNHLY, CDR2 FYNNEI. This chain's CDR3 is CASSENRSGNTIYF. The sequenced part of the CDR3 DNA is TGTGCCAGCAGTGAAAACAGGTCTGGAAACACC. Based on the CDR3 plus reference TRBV2 and TRBJ1-3, the full variable domain is EPEVTQTPSHQVTQMGQEVILRCVPISNHLYFYWYRQILGQKVEFLVSFYNNEISEKSEIFDDQFSVERPDGSNFTLKIRSTKLEDSAMYFCASSENRSGNTIYFGEGSWLTVV.